This record covers a single T cell receptor (beta chain). Its antigen remains undetermined. One base away there is no much larger clone; base qualities are not given. In total, around 600 healthy bone marrow donors made up the cohort. At the time of sampling, every cohort member was nominally healthy, though immune exposures that went unrecorded were likely present. The donor tested CMV seropositive, placing the donor among the 250 to 350 seropositive members of the cohort. Every donor gave a peripheral blood sample, and the peripheral blood mononuclear cells from that sample were used for TCR beta sequencing. The Qiagen DNeasy Blood Extraction Kit was used to extract genomic DNA from the blood cell samples. From the germline V gene, CDR1 is SQVTM and CDR2 is ANQGSEA. V sheds 4 bases and J sheds 8 bases, leaving 14 bases between their ends. Including cysteine and phenylalanine, the CDR3 has 13 amino acids. Only CDR3 DNA is held: 39 bases, read in frame from base 1.

The data stem from a study of cytomegalovirus exposure and HLA in healthy donors (dated by TCRdb to between 2016 and 2019). At the level of the whole study: In an earlier analysis of roughly 500 of the donors, roughly 300 Gb of sequence data and 90 million to 120 million unique TCR beta sequences from about 180 million T cells were reported. In an earlier analysis of a few hundred of the donors, high-throughput TCR beta sequencing was used to judge whether each TCR beta V gene segment behaved as functional or pseudogenic. Of the roughly 400 genotyped donors, less than 90% were placed in the genetic ancestry cluster associated with self-reported Caucasian donors. A handful of DR-DQ haplotypes were handled as single units for association and clustering because linkage in the cohort was strong. High-throughput TCR immunosequencing, statistical association of individual TCRs with disease status, and machine learning were combined to predict cytomegalovirus infection status. The study aimed to test whether cataloging public T cell receptors could reveal signatures of past pathogen exposure. All discovery cohort repertoires had been generated on a single sequencing platform. Both class I and class II loci were covered by HLA typing, at four-digit resolution. Rather than drawing on any new phenotypic data, the later analysis identified candidate immune exposures from TCR beta sequences and the way those sequences occurred across donors. The T cell repertoires of 666 subjects were profiled by immunosequencing and related to cytomegalovirus serostatus. On average, roughly 200,000 unique TCR beta nucleotide sequences were sequenced per donor among about 400 genotyped donors of the cohort, with roughly 18% of those sequences being non-productive. Donor age, sex, ethnicity and CMV serostatus were compiled alongside the repertoire data. Typing coverage differed by locus: A, B, C, DRB1 and DQB1 were typed in about 620-630 donors, DQA1 in about 550, DPA1 in some 600, and DPB1 in 472. Approximately 310 gigabases of sequencing data and approximately 93 million unique TCR sequences were included in an early release covering 550 to 650 HLA-typed donors. A later analysis re-analyzed previously published TCR beta repertoires from 650 to 800 donors and added high-resolution HLA genotyping to study TCR occurrence patterns. In a later genetic analysis, genome-wide SNP genotypes for about 55% of the roughly 700 donors were used, and that subset was treated as a discovery cohort. Along with the roughly 710-subject first cohort, a separate validation cohort of 120 different subjects was used.

Points the paper makes about the study in general: Several of the top co-occurrence clusters appeared to be linked to parvovirus B19, influenza, CMV and Epstein-Barr virus, according to a later analysis. A later genetic analysis reported fewer N-insertions in productive TCRs among donors in an Asian-associated ancestry cluster than the approximately 700-donor mean. A further reported finding was that TCR beta sequences accurately predicted the HLA-A and HLA-B alleles for most subjects in the first cohort. Linkage disequilibrium might explain the correlated functional status among segregating V segments, but an unknown experimental factor could not be ruled out. Cytomegalovirus status was reported to be diagnosed by the classifier with high specificity and sensitivity in both the original and validation cohorts. In vitro tests confirmed that a few of the cytomegalovirus-associated TCR beta chains recognize cytomegalovirus antigens. Most TCR sequences were observed very rarely across donors, whereas some public TCRs were present in many individuals. CMV serostatus was the only immune exposure information available for the cohort. HLA typing was unavailable for some donors at each locus, so association tests used only the typed subset. When HLA alleles, especially DR and DQ, strongly co-occurred, attributing TCR associations to individual alleles was difficult. Specific HLA alleles were associated with around 18,000 TCR beta sequences at a false discovery rate of 0.05 in a later analysis. Because the 87-base-pair reads could not distinguish some IMGT-functional V segments, including TRBV6-2 and TRBV6-3, those segments were excluded. A total of fewer than 200 TCR beta chains were listed by the study as associated with cytomegalovirus. Broadly in line with IMGT annotations, most TCR beta V segments showed up in productive rearrangements about 87% or about 30% of the time in an earlier analysis of approximately 640 of the donors. The authors suggested that the approach could potentially be generalized to other disease states and immunological phenotypes. Only TCR beta chains were sequenced in this cohort, and the absence of alpha or paired-chain data limited detectable features. In a later genetic analysis, a missense DCLRE1C variant was associated with V-gene and J-gene trimming of TCR beta chains, and the association was replicated in an independent cohort. In a later analysis, the rate of TCR association differed among HLA loci, with DRB1 alleles having the most associated TCRs and HLA-C alleles having the fewest. Presence/absence analyses assumed roughly uniform sequencing depth across donors, an assumption that may not hold. A group of highly shared sequence variants was considered likely to be a technical artifact of the sequencing pipeline. Most CMV-associated TCR beta chains appeared to be HLA-restricted in a later analysis, and the HLA associations seemed to be driven largely by CMV exposure. Because counts were too low, some 17 rarely observed V segments, including chromosome 9 orphons, were excluded from the earlier analysis of fewer than 650 of the donors. In a later analysis, HLA-associated TCR beta chains showed more clonal expansion and lower generation probabilities than non-associated chains that were equally common.

Library preparation employed the immunoSEQ multiplex PCR assay. For the multiplex PCR, a mixture combining 60 forward primers for TCR Vbeta segments and 13 reverse primers for TCR Jbeta segments was used. The CDR3 region of rearranged TCR beta genes was amplified from genomic DNA by a multiplex PCR assay. On the Illumina HiSeq System, the amplified TCR beta libraries were sequenced as 87-base-pair reads. In the authors' own workflow: In a later analysis, some 80 million unique TCR beta chains were counted across the approximately 640 repertoires, and roughly 11 million of these chains were shared by at least two donors. A nearest-neighbor algorithm error-corrected the raw reads and collapsed the reads into unique sequences, merging closely related sequences to remove PCR and sequencing errors. To assign V, D and J gene segments, CDR3 sequences were aligned to IMGT reference sequences. For a sequence to be retained, a match of at least six nucleotides was required to both a V gene segment and a J gene segment. A rearrangement counted as productive if the CDR3 had no stop codons and remained in frame with V and J, and every other rearrangement counted as non-productive. Following IMGT convention, CDR3 was defined as the stretch from the second conserved V-encoded cysteine to the conserved J-encoded phenylalanine. Sequences without an unambiguous match to a single V gene segment were excluded from the earlier analysis of 500 to 700 of the donors. An earlier analysis of a few hundred of the donors called V segments functional above 56.7% productive rearrangements and segregating when the between-donor standard deviation exceeded 5%. A statistical classification framework was built for diagnosing cytomegalovirus status from the catalog of TCR beta chain sequences. In a later analysis, TCR nucleotide sequences were compared against IMGT/GENE-DB human TR gene sequences so that V and J genes could be assigned. A later analysis assigned CDR3 sequences and most-parsimonious VDJ recombination scenarios with the TCRdist pipeline. A later analysis defined each TCR beta chain by its CDR3 amino acid sequence plus V-gene family, and excluded reads lacking a unique V-gene family. In a later analysis, around 650 highly shared, low-generation-probability nucleotide sequences were removed to address suspected cross-contamination and a sequencing artifact. In a later analysis, a clonal expansion index for each public chain was calculated from normalized within-repertoire ranks of inferred template counts. In a later analysis, generation probabilities were computed using a VDJ recombination model fitted to out-of-frame rearrangements, and the results were checked against IGoR. A later analysis scored TCR-TCR, TCR-HLA and TCR-CMV co-occurrence with hypergeometric tests, applying a repertoire-size bias correction to TCR pairs. To estimate false discovery rates, a later analysis permuted the HLA or CMV assignments 20 times. In a later analysis, co-occurring TCRs were grouped with DBSCAN, and TCRdist sequence similarity was added when clustering was performed within HLA-allele-positive subsets. Repertoires with fewer than 30,000 or more than 120,000 public chains were left out of co-occurrence clustering, as were about 5 repertoires with anomalous nucleotide sharing. Imported from immuneACCESS, the table was reduced by TCRdb to in-frame sequences with V and J called. These copies leave out some clones; in studies compared against another copy, an unresolved V gene accounts for under half, and the cause of the remainder is not known. That table furnishes V, J and clone size, whereas the DNA furnished D and trimming. This sample comprises some 190,000 clones, 76% of them detected only once. The top ten constitute 2% to 2.5% of the sample.

Recombination joined TRBV29-1 with TRBJ1-4, with the identity of the D gene unclear. The TCR originated in a woman in her twenties or thirties in good health and CMV-seropositive. Sequenced: PBMCs. The CDR3 loop reads CSVGTLMAEKLFF. The base sequence is TGCAGCGTTGGGACTCTAATGGCGGAAAAACTGTTTTTT. With all but the CDR3 taken from the reference TRBV29-1 and TRBJ1-4 genes, the full variable domain is: SAVISQKPSRDICQRGTSLTIQCQVDSQVTMMFWYRQQPGQSLTLIATANQGSEATYESGFVIDKFPISRPNLTFSTLTVSNMSPEDSSIYLCSVGTLMAEKLFFGSGTQLSVL.